Shown below are 9 T cell receptor beta chains from a single sample sequenced in a study of cytotoxic CD8 clonotypes in ibrutinib-treated CLL. Measured with immunoSEQ multiplex PCR; TCRdb has only the in-frame clones, and not every one. Among hundreds of thousands of clones listed, about 61% were seen once. The sequences come from PBMCs, collected after 36 months of ibrutinib treatment. These receptors originate from a human donor with chronic lymphocytic leukemia.

V and J are TRBV4-1 and TRBJ2-5; TRBD1 might be the D (6 bases). There are 14 residues in the CDR3. The V gene's germline CDR1 is MGHRA and CDR2 YSYEKL. V was pared by 2 bases and J by 2 bases, with 9 bases between. The CDR3 loop is CASSQPDRQETQYF. Written as DNA, the CDR3 is TGCGCCAGCAGCCAACCAGACAGGCAAGAGACCCAGTACTTC.

V and J are TRBV9 and TRBJ2-3, with 12 bases lining up with TRBD2. This CDR3 region has 16 residues. Looked up from germline, CDR1 is SGDLS and CDR2 is YYNGEE. Trimming took 4 bases from V and 5 from J; bases not matched to a gene: 8. CDR3 sequence (DNA): TGTGCCAGCAGCACCCGACTAGCGGGAGCGGGAGATACGCAGTATTTT. Protein: CASSTRLAGAGDTQYF.

The chain has TRBV27 and TRBJ2-7; 8 bases agree with TRBD2. Losses at the gene ends were 2 bases for V and 2 bases for J; bases not matched to a gene: 8. The V gene's germline CDR1 is MNHEY and CDR2 SMNVEV (reference sequence). The CDR3 contains 16 residues. The CDR3 DNA follows: TGTGCCAGCAGTTTAAGGAGCGGGAGCTACGCCTACGAGCAGTACTTC. It is translated as CASSLRSGSYAYEQYF.

This clone has a handful of counts. V gene TRBV18 combines with J gene TRBJ2-2; D is unresolved. The CDR3 consists of 15 residues. Germline assignment: CDR1 KGHSH and CDR2 LQKENI. Trimming pared 3 bases from V and 1 base from J, leaving 9 bases between. DNA for the CDR3: TGTGCCAGCTCACCGGAAGGCCGGAACACCGGGGAGCTGTTTTTT. It specifies CASSPEGRNTGELFF.

This clone occurred a few times. For the CDR3, the DNA is TGTGCCAGCAGCTTACAAGGTATGCTAGCGGACGAGCAGTACTTC. Its protein is CASSLQGMLADEQYF. The chain links TRBV7-6 to TRBJ2-7; 7 bases are a match to TRBD2. Trimming cost V 2 bases and J 5 bases; bases outside gene matches: 9. This CDR3 has 15 amino acids. Germline loops: CDR1 SGHVS, CDR2 FNYEAQ.

This chain connects TRBV15 to TRBJ2-2; D perhaps matches TRBD2 (7 bases). The germline gives CDR1 LNHNV, CDR2 YYDKDF (reference sequence). V gave up 6 bases and J gave up 1 base, with 12 bases separating them. The CDR3 is made up of 15 amino acids. CDR3 protein: CATRGGPQNTGELFF. CDR3 DNA: TGTGCCACCAGGGGGGGGCCACAGAACACCGGGGAGCTGTTTTTT.

This sequence joins TRBV10-1 and TRBJ2-3; 7 nucleotides agree with TRBD1. The V and J ends lost 4 bases and 4 bases, in that order; junction bases with no gene match: 8. The CDR3 runs to 15 residues. Germline values: CDR1 WNHNN, CDR2 SYGVQD (reference sequence). The CDR3 DNA follows: TGCGCCAGCAGTGGGGTTGTCGGGACAGCAGATACGCAGTATTTT. Its protein product is CASSGVVGTADTQYF.

This clone was detected only a few times. The chain employs TRBV5-4 and TRBJ2-3, with D unresolved. The ends were cut back, 4 bases at V and 1 base at J, with 10 bases in the middle. Germline V gives CDR1 SGHNT, CDR2 YYREEE (reference sequence). This CDR3 spans 14 amino acids. CDR3 nucleotide sequence: TGTGCCAGCAGCCTTAGCTGGGGCACAGATACGCAGTATTTT. Translation gives CASSLSWGTDTQYF.

The rearrangement joins TRBV9 to TRBJ2-1; a possible D gene is TRBD1 (7 bases). The CDR3 sequence is 14 residues long. Germline V gives CDR1 SGDLS, CDR2 YYNGEE. Between the trimmed V and J ends, which lost 4 bases and 9 bases, there was a span of 17 bases. CDR3 DNA sequence: TGTGCCAGCAGCCCCAGAGGTCAGGGGGGTGAGCAGTTCTTC. This codes for CASSPRGQGGEQFF.